Below are 20 T cell receptor beta chains sequenced from a single sample in a study of identifying expanded T cells in peripheral blood. Assay used: immunoSEQ multiplex PCR; TCRdb lists only in-frame clones, some missing. The repertoire holds about 52,000 clones, with 82% as singletons. Sequences were obtained from blood. The receptors stem from a person between 18 and 69 years old in good health.

Only one count was recorded for this clone. This chain connects TRBV30 to TRBJ2-3; D unclear. This CDR3 region has 12 residues. CDR1 is GTSNPN and CDR2 is SVGIG in the germline V gene (reference sequence). The ends were cut back, 0 bases at V and 1 base at J, with 2 bases in the middle. CDR3 coding DNA: TGTGCCTGGAGTGTGGGCACAGATACGCAGTATTTT. It encodes CAWSVGTDTQYF.

The CDR3 DNA reads TGTGCCAGCAGCTTATACTACGGCGGGACAGATACGCAGTATTTT. Protein: CASSLYYGGTDTQYF. The chain employs TRBV7-8 and TRBJ2-3; the D gene is possibly TRBD2 (5 bases). From germline, CDR1 is SGHVS and CDR2 FQNEAQ. The ends were cut back, 2 bases at V and 3 bases at J, with 12 bases in the middle. The CDR3 runs to 15 residues.

This chain joins TRBV6-1 and TRBJ1-6; D unresolved. Germline-derived CDR1 and CDR2 are MNHNS and SASEGT. CDR3 length: 15 residues. The germline V and J ends were trimmed by 7 bases and 0 bases, with 10 bases remaining between them. CDR3 sequence: CASKKGYSYNSPLHF. CDR3 nucleotides: TGTGCCAGCAAGAAGGGATACTCCTATAATTCACCCCTCCACTTT.

This clone has more than one count but fewer than ten. The J gene is TRBJ2-1, the V gene TRBV9; 7 bases line up with TRBD2. Trimming at V came to 0 bases and at J to 8 bases, leaving 11 bases not matched to a gene. Germline CDR1 is SGDLS and CDR2 is YYNGEE. The length of the CDR3 is 16 residues. The CDR3 nucleotides read TGTGCCAGCAGCGTAGTTACGGGGGAGGGCCCCTATGAGCAGTTCTTC. Its protein product is CASSVVTGEGPYEQFF.

V gene TRBV7-9 combines with J gene TRBJ1-3; possible D gene TRBD1, 5 bases. Per germline, CDR1 SEHNR and CDR2 FQNEAQ (reference sequence). This CDR3 is built from 16 residues. Trimming removed 5 bases at V and 2 bases at J, with 16 bases between. CDR3 nucleotide sequence: TGTGCCAGCAGCCCCCCGGGGCTGCCGCCTGGAAACACCATATATTTT. Translation: CASSPPGLPPGNTIYF.

V gene TRBV28 combines with J gene TRBJ2-1; 10 bases map to TRBD2. The CDR3 sequence is 17 residues long. Germline assignment: CDR1 MDHEN and CDR2 SYDVKM. V was pared by 5 bases and J by 5 bases, with 12 bases of the junction left unmatched. CDR3 nucleotides: TGTGCCAGCAGTCCCCGGACGGGACTAGCGTACGACAATGAGCAGTTCTTC. Its protein is CASSPRTGLAYDNEQFF.

This chain links TRBV7-6 with TRBJ2-1; tentative D call: TRBD2 (7 bases). The V end was cut by 1 base, the J end by 8 bases, with 15 bases between. The CDR3 sequence is 15 residues long. Germline CDR1 reads SGHVS; CDR2 reads FNYEAQ. CDR3: CASSLEGGPHYEQFF. In DNA, the CDR3 is TGTGCCAGCAGCTTAGAGGGGGGGCCTCATTATGAGCAGTTCTTC.

V is TRBV5-4 and J is TRBJ2-1; 12 nucleotides line up with TRBD1. The CDR3 contains 14 residues. Germline V gene sequence: CDR1 SGHNT, CDR2 YYREEE (reference sequence). V trimming: 4 bases; J trimming: 7 bases; junction bases outside the gene matches: 3. The CDR3, as DNA: TGTGCCAGCAGCCGGGACAGGGGGCGGAATGAGCAGTTCTTC. Amino acid sequence: CASSRDRGRNEQFF.

The chain combines TRBV2 with TRBJ2-1, with 13 nucleotides matching TRBD2. Germline V CDR1 and CDR2: SNHLY, FYNNEI. This CDR3 spans 17 amino acids. Unmatched junction bases numbered 12, after V lost 5 bases and J lost 8 bases. The CDR3 loop is CASSRELAGGPYDEQFF. Written as DNA, the CDR3 is TGTGCCAGCAGTCGAGAACTAGCGGGGGGGCCTTACGATGAGCAGTTCTTC.

V gene TRBV25-1 combines with J gene TRBJ2-2; D is possibly TRBD1 (5 bases). Germline V gene sequence: CDR1 MGHDK, CDR2 SYGVNS. V dropped 5 bases and J dropped 9 bases, with 16 bases sitting between them. The CDR3 covers 14 residues. The CDR3 sequence: CASSHAGPDRELFF. The CDR3 nucleotides are TGTGCCAGCAGTCATGCAGGGCCGGATCGGGAGCTGTTTTTT.

The V and J genes are TRBV7-8 and TRBJ2-1, with a possible D match to TRBD1 (6 bases). The V end lost 1 base, the J end lost 9 bases, and 13 bases lay between the germline ends. Germline V gene sequence: CDR1 SGHVS, CDR2 FQNEAQ. This CDR3 comprises 14 residues. The CDR3 region has the DNA TGTGCCAGCAGCTTAGTTCTCTCGACAGGTGAGCAGTTCTTC. As protein: CASSLVLSTGEQFF.

This chain connects TRBV6-5 to TRBJ1-2, with no clear D. The V end was cut by 9 bases, the J end by 8 bases, with 4 bases between. Germline assignment: CDR1 MNHEY and CDR2 SVGAGI. CDR3 size: 8 residues. For the CDR3, the DNA is TGTGCCAGTAGAGGCTACACCTTC. Its translation is CASRGYTF.

V and J are TRBV9 and TRBJ2-1; perhaps TRBD1 as D (5 bases). The CDR3 extends over 13 amino acids. Germline CDR1 SGDLS, CDR2 YYNGEE. Trimming pared 3 bases from V and 15 bases from J, leaving 19 bases between. The CDR3 loop reads CASSDSGHLRLFF. The CDR3 DNA follows: TGTGCCAGCAGCGATTCCGGACACCTCCGTTTGTTCTTC.

The V call is TRBV28, the J call TRBJ1-5, with TRBD1 matching 9 bases. The CDR3 loop spans 15 amino acids. Germline loops: CDR1 MDHEN, CDR2 SYDVKM. V dropped 6 bases and J dropped 4; count of bases not matched to a gene: 7. DNA for the CDR3: TGTGCCAGCAGGCCCGGGACAGGGAGTAATCAGCCCCAGCATTTT. It is translated as CASRPGTGSNQPQHF.

The chain joins TRBV6-4 to TRBJ2-1, with TRBD2 matching over 8 bases. In germline, CDR1 is MRHNA, CDR2 SNTAGT. This CDR3 is built from 15 residues. V shed 0 bases and J 4 bases; nucleotides not matched to a gene: 2. The CDR3, as DNA: TGTGCCAGCAGTGACTCAGCGGGGGATTACAATGAGCAGTTCTTC. This encodes CASSDSAGDYNEQFF.

This clone appeared many times. This sequence joins TRBV11-2 and TRBJ1-4; the D is unclear. With 1 base removed from V and 0 bases from J, the gap between germline ends came to 6 bases. The germline V gene has CDR1 SGHAT and CDR2 FQNNGV. This CDR3 region has 15 residues. The CDR3 sequence is CASSLAGPTNEKLFF. DNA for the CDR3: TGTGCCAGCAGCTTAGCCGGTCCAACTAATGAAAAACTGTTTTTT. Based on the CDR3 plus reference TRBV11-2 and TRBJ1-4, the full variable domain is EAGVAQSPRYKIIEKRQSVAFWCNPISGHATLYWYQQILGQGPKLLIQFQNNGVVDDSQLPKDRFSAERLKGVDSTLKIQPAKLEDSAVYLCASSLAGPTNEKLFFGSGTQLSVL.

This clone showed up just a few times. The V call is TRBV10-3, the J call TRBJ2-7, with TRBD1 matching 7 bases. Looked up from germline, CDR1 is ENHRY and CDR2 is SYGVKD. The CDR3 consists of 16 residues. V was clipped by 1 base and J by 4 bases; unmatched bases: 10. DNA for the CDR3: TGTGCCATCAGTGAGTATGGGACAGAACCATTTTACGAGCAGTACGTC. This translates into CAISEYGTEPFYEQYV.

The rearrangement links TRBV7-2 to TRBJ2-7, with D possibly TRBD1 on 6 matching bases. Germline CDR1 reads SGHTA; CDR2 reads FQGNSA. Trimming cost V 8 bases and J 0 bases, with 14 bases left between them. This CDR3 comprises 14 residues. Here the CDR3 reads CASSRDKSSYEQYF. For the CDR3, the DNA is TGTGCCAGCTCCCGGGACAAGAGCTCCTACGAGCAGTACTTC.

This clone has only a few counts. The chain employs TRBV7-2 and TRBJ1-1; 7 bases align to TRBD1. Germline CDR1 SGHTA, CDR2 FQGNSA. This CDR3 is built from 13 residues. The CDR3 reads CATRFQGGGEAFF. CDR3 DNA: TGTGCGACACGGTTCCAGGGGGGTGGTGAAGCTTTCTTT. The full variable domain, completed using reference TRBV7-2 and TRBJ1-1, is GAGVSQSPSNKVTEKGKDVELRCDPISGHTALYWYRQSLGQGLEFLIYFQGNSAPDKSGLPSDRFSAERTGGSVSTLTIQRTQQEDSAVYLCATRFQGGGEAFFGQGTRLTVV.

The V and J genes are TRBV11-1 and TRBJ2-5; 11 bases match TRBD2. The junction had 16 bases not matched to a gene; V was cut back by 8 bases and J by 5 bases. Germline V gene data show CDR1 as SGHAT and CDR2 as FQDESV (reference sequence). CDR3 size: 17 residues. DNA of the CDR3: TGTGCCAGCTCACAAGGGGAAACTAGCGGGGGCAGGGAGACCCAGTACTTC. This encodes CASSQGETSGGRETQYF.